This T cell receptor (beta chain) was documented in a study of blood T cell repertoires in COVID-19. Looking at the study overall: Italy, Spain and the United States were the sources of the convalescent and acute COVID-19 samples. Sources were T cells, B-cell-depleted T cells, or PBMCs; the material itself was cDNA or gDNA.

In the original workflow: Amplification of reference gene primers provided the estimated nucleated cell counts. Profiling relied on immunoSEQ multiplex PCR, and the TCRdb table lists in-frame clones only, not all of them. Clone size and the V and J calls come from that table; the DNA yielded D and trimming. The sample includes 200,000 to 300,000 clones, 85% seen only once; the top ten take just under 6.5%. The CDR3 sequence is 14 residues long. Germline values: CDR1 SGHRS, CDR2 YFSETQ. Unmatched junction bases numbered 6, after V lost 0 bases and J lost 7 bases. V and J are TRBV5-1 and TRBJ1-2, with 7 bases aligning to TRBD1. The clonotype was recovered from a woman aged 60-75 years with active or convalescent COVID-19. The sequenced sample was peripheral blood. DNA for the CDR3: TGCGCCAGCAGCTTGGCCCGGCAGGGGGGTGGCTACACCTTC. Protein product: CASSLARQGGGYTF. The variable domain in full, with the rest retrieved from reference TRBV5-1 and TRBJ1-2, is KAGVTQTPRYLIKTRGQQVTLSCSPISGHRSVSWYQQTPGQGLQFLFEYFSETQRNKGNFPGRFSGRQFSNSRSEMNVSTLELGDSALYLCASSLARQGGGYTFGSGTRLTVV.